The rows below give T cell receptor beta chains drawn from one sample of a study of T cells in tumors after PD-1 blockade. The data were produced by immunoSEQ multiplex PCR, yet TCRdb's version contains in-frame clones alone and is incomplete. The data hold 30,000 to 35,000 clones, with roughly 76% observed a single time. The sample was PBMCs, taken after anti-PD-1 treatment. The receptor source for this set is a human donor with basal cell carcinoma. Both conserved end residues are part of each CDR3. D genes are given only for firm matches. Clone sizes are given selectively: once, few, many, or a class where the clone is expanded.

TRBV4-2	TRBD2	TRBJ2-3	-	CASSQTSGVTDTQYF	TGTGCCAGCAGCCAGACTAGCGGGGTCACAGATACGCAGTATTTT
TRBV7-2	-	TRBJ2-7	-	CASSLNPTYEQYF	TGTGCCAGCAGCTTAAACCCGACCTACGAGCAGTACTTC
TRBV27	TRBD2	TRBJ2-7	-	CASSLKGTSIYEQYF	TGTGCCAGCAGTTTAAAAGGGACTAGCATCTACGAGCAGTACTTC
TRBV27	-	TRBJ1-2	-	CASSSTLRGGYTF	TGTGCCAGCAGTTCCACGCTAAGGGGAGGCTACACCTTC
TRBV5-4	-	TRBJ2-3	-	CASSLKTRLERNTDTQYF	TGTGCCAGCAGCTTAAAAACGAGGCTAGAGAGAAACACAGATACGCAGTATTTT
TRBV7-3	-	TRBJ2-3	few	CASSLFNLEAADTQYF	TGTGCCAGCAGCTTATTTAACCTCGAGGCGGCAGATACGCAGTATTTT
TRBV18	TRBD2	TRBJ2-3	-	CASSPPSGIGDTQYF	TGTGCCAGCTCACCACCTAGCGGGATCGGAGATACGCAGTATTTT
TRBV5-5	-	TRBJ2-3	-	CASSFRTGPDTQYF	TGTGCCAGCAGCTTCCGGACTGGGCCAGATACGCAGTATTTT
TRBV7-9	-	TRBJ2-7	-	CASSEDISYEQYF	TGTGCCAGCAGCGAGGACATATCCTACGAGCAGTACTTC
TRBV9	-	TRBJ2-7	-	CASSEGLFYEQYF	TGTGCCAGCAGCGAGGGACTCTTCTACGAGCAGTACTTC
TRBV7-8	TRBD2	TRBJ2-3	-	CASSRRLAGGTDTQYF	TGTGCCAGCAGCCGCCGACTAGCGGGGGGCACAGATACGCAGTATTTT
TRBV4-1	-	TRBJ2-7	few	CASSNRSGWQYF	TGCGCCAGCAGCAACCGAAGCGGATGGCAGTACTTC
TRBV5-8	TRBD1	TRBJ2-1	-	CASSLRRDRERSYNEQFF	TGTGCCAGCAGCTTGCGTAGGGACAGGGAACGGTCCTACAATGAGCAGTTCTTC
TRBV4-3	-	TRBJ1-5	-	CASSQEFDRDQPQHF	TGCGCCAGCAGCCAAGAGTTCGACCGAGATCAGCCCCAGCATTTT
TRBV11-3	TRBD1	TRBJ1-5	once	CASSRTGVGQPQHF	TGTGCCAGCAGCCGGACAGGGGTAGGTCAGCCCCAGCATTTT
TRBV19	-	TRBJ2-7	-	CASSIGAGYEQYF	TGTGCCAGTAGTATAGGGGCCGGATACGAGCAGTACTTC
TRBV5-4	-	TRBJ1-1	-	CASSLEVSGVGEAFF	TGTGCCAGCAGCTTGGAAGTTTCAGGGGTAGGTGAAGCTTTCTTT
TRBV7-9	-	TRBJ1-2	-	CASSSQGHGYTF	TGTGCCAGCAGCTCCCAAGGCCATGGCTACACCTTC
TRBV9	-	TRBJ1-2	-	CASSLSTNYGYTF	TGTGCCAGCAGCCTTTCGACTAACTATGGCTACACCTTC
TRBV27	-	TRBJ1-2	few	CASSTPTAAGYTF	TGTGCCAGCAGCACACCCACGGCGGCCGGCTACACCTTC
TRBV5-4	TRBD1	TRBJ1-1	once	CASSFRGGNTEAFF	TGTGCCAGCAGCTTCAGGGGGGGGAACACTGAAGCTTTCTTT
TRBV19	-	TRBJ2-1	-	CASSIDAGALYNEQFF	TGTGCCAGTAGTATAGACGCGGGGGCCCTCTACAATGAGCAGTTCTTC
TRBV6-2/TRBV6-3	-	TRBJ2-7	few	CASSYNYYEQYF	TGTGCCAGCAGTTATAATTATTACGAGCAGTACTTC
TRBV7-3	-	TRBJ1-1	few	CASSLTSQGGTEAFF	TGTGCCAGCAGCCTGACCTCACAGGGTGGGACTGAAGCTTTCTTT